Here is one T cell receptor (beta chain) with its context. What it binds is unknown. This sample is drawn from a study of T cell repertoires in cytomegalovirus infection. About the study: The public TCR beta signatures pointed to both CMV infection and matching HLA type.

Looked up from germline, CDR1 is MDHEN and CDR2 is SYDVKM. This CDR3 has 15 amino acids. Trimming stripped 3 bases from V and 5 bases from J, with 16 bases between. Regarding the study as a whole: Dominating the ex vivo response were HLA-C-restricted CMV-specific TCR beta clonotypes.

TCRdb reprocessed the reads with MiXCR, giving one entry per CDR3 protein. This sample has some 680,000 distinct CDR3 sequences, with less than 40% found just once. V usage is TRBV28 and J usage is TRBJ1-1; D unclear. The sequence was collected from a human donor in good health (CMV status not recorded). Some clones in this sample may be carry-over from other donors' samples. Sample: PBMCs. The CDR3 here is CASSFYGQRGTEAFF. Here the CDR3 DNA reads TGTGCCAGCAGTTTTTATGGGCAGAGAGGTACTGAAGCTTTCTTT.